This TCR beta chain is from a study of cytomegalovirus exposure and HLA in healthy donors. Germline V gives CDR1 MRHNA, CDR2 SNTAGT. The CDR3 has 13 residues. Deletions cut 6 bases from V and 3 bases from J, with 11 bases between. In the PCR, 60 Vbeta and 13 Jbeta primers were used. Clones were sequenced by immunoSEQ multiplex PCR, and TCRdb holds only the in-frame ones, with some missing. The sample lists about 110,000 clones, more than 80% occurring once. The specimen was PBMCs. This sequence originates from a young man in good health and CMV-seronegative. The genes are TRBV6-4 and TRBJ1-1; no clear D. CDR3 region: CASREDSDTEAFF. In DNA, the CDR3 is TGTGCCAGCAGGGAAGACTCGGACACTGAAGCTTTCTTT.